This entry describes one T cell receptor (beta chain). The same CDR3 also results from other DNA sequences found in this sample. This entry belongs to a study of control samples from healthy donors and cancer patients. Here immunoSEQ multiplex PCR was the method, and the copy in TCRdb shows in-frame clones only, minus some. The sample lists about 65,000 clones; 90% were seen once. Germline CDR1 and CDR2: MNHEY and SVGAGI. The V and J ends lost 2 bases and 0 bases respectively, with 5 bases between them. The CDR3 covers 14 residues. This clonotype originated in a woman between 50 and 59 years old with colorectal cancer. The chain recombines TRBV6-5 with TRBJ1-3, with D uncertain. Material: PBMCs. Here the CDR3 reads CASSYDGSGNTIYF. The CDR3 DNA reads as TGTGCCAGCAGTTACGATGGCTCTGGAAACACCATATATTTT.